The rows below give T cell receptor beta chains drawn from one sample of a study of radiation and T cells in renal cell carcinoma. Produced via immunoSEQ multiplex PCR; TCRdb's table is partial and in-frame only. The data show about 130,000 clones, 88% seen once. The sequencing here drew on blood, taken from a patient whose treatment included radiotherapy and nephrectomy. These receptors were obtained from a woman in her seventies with renal cell carcinoma. The CDR3 runs from the conserved cysteine through the conserved F or W. The D gene is left open where the match is weak. Clone size is stated in some rows and not others, as once, few, many or a class when expanded.

CDR3	DNA	J	D	V	size
CASSYRGAPGNTEAFF	TGTGCCAGCAGCTACCGAGGGGCCCCGGGGAACACTGAAGCTTTCTTT	TRBJ1-1	.	TRBV7-2	.
CASRPHGAGNTIYF	TGTGCCAGTAGGCCGCACGGAGCTGGAAACACCATATATTTT	TRBJ1-3	.	TRBV19	once
CASSLGQGANTEAFF	TGTGCCAGCAGCTTGGGGCAGGGGGCGAACACTGAAGCTTTCTTT	TRBJ1-1	TRBD1	TRBV5-6	.
CASSFDSGANVLTF	TGTGCCAGCAGCTTTGACTCTGGGGCCAACGTCCTGACTTTC	TRBJ2-6	.	TRBV11-2	.
CASSFRGRITDTQYF	TGTGCCAGCAGCTTTCGGGGACGAATCACAGATACGCAGTATTTT	TRBJ2-3	.	TRBV5-6	.
CASSFQETQYF	TGTGCCAGCAGCTTCCAAGAGACCCAGTACTTC	TRBJ2-5	.	TRBV7-4	.
CASSEYPNAGANVLTF	TGTGCCAGCAGTGAGTACCCGAATGCTGGGGCCAACGTCCTGACTTTC	TRBJ2-6	.	TRBV6-1	.
CAISEVIGTQYF	TGTGCCATCAGTGAGGTAATAGGGACCCAGTACTTC	TRBJ2-5	.	TRBV10-3	.
CASSRDGESGETQYF	TGTGCCAGCAGCCGGGACGGAGAAAGTGGAGAGACCCAGTACTTC	TRBJ2-5	.	TRBV2	.
CASSLAKNIQYF	TGTGCCAGCTCCCTAGCCAAAAACATTCAGTACTTC	TRBJ2-4	.	TRBV28	.
CASSLDRWGMNTEAFF	TGTGCCAGCAGCTTAGATCGGTGGGGTATGAACACTGAAGCTTTCTTT	TRBJ1-1	.	TRBV11-3	.
CASSVTTSGSTGELFF	TGTGCCAGCAGCGTCACGACTAGCGGGTCCACCGGGGAGCTGTTTTTT	TRBJ2-2	TRBD2	TRBV9	.
CASSRGLAGQQYF	TGTGCCAGCAGCAGGGGACTAGCGGGCCAGCAGTACTTC	TRBJ2-7	TRBD2	TRBV5-4	.
CASSGPPPGQGFFYEQYF	TGTGCCAGCAGTGGGCCCCCGCCGGGACAGGGGTTTTTTTACGAGCAGTACTTC	TRBJ2-7	TRBD1	TRBV6-1	.
CASSSQGSRDRRQETQYF	TGTGCCAGCAGCTCCCAGGGTAGCAGGGATCGACGCCAAGAGACCCAGTACTTC	TRBJ2-5	.	TRBV21-1	.
CASSEGGWGYTF	TGTGCCAGCAGTGAAGGTGGCTGGGGCTACACCTTC	TRBJ1-2	.	TRBV2	few
CASSRVSRSYEQYF	TGTGCCAGTAGTCGAGTTTCGAGGTCCTACGAGCAGTACTTC	TRBJ2-7	.	TRBV19	.
CASSQDLQGREGYTF	TGTGCCAGCAGTCAAGACCTACAGGGTAGAGAGGGCTACACCTTC	TRBJ1-2	.	TRBV6-5	.
CASSQKQYEQYF	TGTGCCAGCAGCCAAAAGCAATACGAGCAGTACTTC	TRBJ2-7	.	TRBV4-2	.
CATSRGGPVLSYGYTF	TGTGCCACCAGCAGAGGTGGGCCAGTTCTTAGCTATGGCTACACCTTC	TRBJ1-2	.	TRBV15	once
CASSPFPRGPTLTDTQYF	TGTGCCAGCTCACCATTTCCGCGGGGGCCCACACTCACAGATACGCAGTATTTT	TRBJ2-3	.	TRBV18	.
CASSGSRTVNSPLHF	TGTGCCAGCAGCGGAAGCCGGACAGTTAATTCACCCCTCCACTTT	TRBJ1-6	.	TRBV9	.
CASSTSNSNQPQHF	TGTGCCAGCAGTACAAGTAATAGCAATCAGCCCCAGCATTTT	TRBJ1-5	.	TRBV6-6	.
CSVVDRADTQYF	TGCAGCGTTGTGGATAGGGCAGATACGCAGTATTTT	TRBJ2-3	.	TRBV29-1	.
CASSSRTGNYGYTF	TGTGCCAGCAGCTCAAGGACAGGGAACTATGGCTACACCTTC	TRBJ1-2	TRBD1	TRBV7-9	.
CASSSTPYEQYF	TGTGCCAGCAGCTCGACACCCTACGAGCAGTACTTC	TRBJ2-7	.	TRBV7-2	.
CASSLKGANTEAFF	TGTGCCAGCAGCTTAAAGGGGGCGAACACTGAAGCTTTCTTT	TRBJ1-1	TRBD1	TRBV7-6	.
CASSELAGDNEQFF	TGTGCCAGCAGTGAACTAGCGGGGGACAATGAGCAGTTCTTC	TRBJ2-1	TRBD2	TRBV6-4	.
CASSPLLGAAREQYF	TGTGCCAGCAGCCCGTTACTGGGGGCAGCTCGAGAGCAGTACTTC	TRBJ2-7	.	TRBV7-2	.
CASSLVAGGFMRETQYF	TGTGCCAGCAGCTTAGTTGCGGGGGGATTTATGCGAGAGACCCAGTACTTC	TRBJ2-5	TRBD2	TRBV11-2	.